These 8 T cell receptor beta chains were all obtained from the same sample, sequenced in a study of T cell repertoires in cytomegalovirus infection. These receptors have no identified antigens. TCRdb ran MiXCR on the reads and lists one entry per CDR3 protein. The data hold about 920,000 distinct CDR3 sequences, with around 32% observed a single time. Sequences were derived from cultured CD8+ T cells from PBMCs, sampled from culture after CMV antigen stimulation. The receptors originated from a human donor in good health (CMV status not recorded). Some clones in this sample may be carry-over from other donors' samples.

The chain has TRBV28 and TRBJ2-1; TRBD1 or TRBD2 may be the D gene (6 bases each). This CDR3 is 11 amino acids long. CDR1 MDHEN and CDR2 SYDVKM come from the germline V gene. Between the trimmed V and J ends, which lost 3 bases and 15 bases, there was a span of 12 bases. The CDR3 is CASSFGGLPFF. DNA of the CDR3: TGTGCCAGCAGTTTCGGGGGCCTCCCGTTCTTC.

The gene calls are TRBV20-1 and TRBJ2-7; the D call may be TRBD1 or TRBD2 (5 bases each). The CDR3 has 16 amino acids. Germline values: CDR1 DFQATT, CDR2 SNEGSKA (reference sequence). V was clipped by 3 bases and J by 0 bases, with 18 bases between them. The CDR3 nucleotides are TGCAGTGCTAGTCCCCGGGACGGGCCGAGCTCCTACGAGCAGTACTTC. Its protein product is CSASPRDGPSSYEQYF.

The V gene is TRBV7-6, the J gene TRBJ1-4, with a weak D call TRBD1 (5 bases). V dropped 7 bases and J dropped 0 bases, with 12 bases sitting between them. From germline, CDR1 is SGHVS and CDR2 FNYEAQ. The CDR3 covers 15 residues. The CDR3 sequence is CASNLGVATNEKLFF. CDR3 nucleotide sequence: TGTGCCAGCAACTTGGGGGTCGCAACTAATGAAAAACTGTTTTTT.

The chain links TRBV6-5 to TRBJ2-3; no firm D call. The CDR3 is 13 amino acids. With 2 bases removed from V and 4 bases from J, the gap between germline ends came to 7 bases. The germline CDR1 and CDR2 sequences are MNHEY and SVGAGI. The DNA of the CDR3 is TGTGCCAGCAGTTACATGGGTTCAGATACGCAGTATTTT. This encodes CASSYMGSDTQYF.

The chain has TRBV28 and TRBJ1-5; D is uncertain. The V gene lost 5 bases and the J gene lost 9 bases, with 11 bases spanning the gap. The CDR3 runs to 12 residues. CDR1 and CDR2 (germline): MDHEN, SYDVKM. Written as DNA, the CDR3 is TGTGCCAGCAGTCCTCGCTCGTGGCCCCAGCATTTT. As protein: CASSPRSWPQHF.

The chain employs TRBV7-8 and TRBJ1-5, with D hard to call. The CDR3 is 14 residues long. Germline lookup yields CDR1 SGHVS and CDR2 FQNEAQ. Trimming shortened V by 5 bases and J by 3 bases, and 11 bases separated the two germline ends. The CDR3 loop reads CASSTSGYNQPQHF. In DNA, the CDR3 is TGTGCCAGCAGCACATCCGGTTACAATCAGCCCCAGCATTTT.

The V gene is TRBV19, the J gene TRBJ1-6; D may be TRBD1 (5 bases). The CDR3 contains 14 residues. Germline CDR1 LNHDA, CDR2 SQIVND (reference sequence). CDR3 region: CASEGLELDSPLHF. CDR3 DNA: TGTGCTTCGGAGGGGCTCGAGCTAGATTCACCCCTCCACTTT.

The count of this clonotype is one. The chain carries TRBV20-1 and TRBJ2-7, with D unresolved. The CDR3 consists of 15 residues. The germline gives CDR1 DFQATT, CDR2 SNEGSKA (reference sequence). V lost 2 bases to trimming and J lost 1 base, with 15 bases between them. The CDR3 DNA follows: TGCAGTGCTAGAAGTCGACATACTCCTTCCTACGAGCAGTACGTC. Protein product: CSARSRHTPSYEQYV.